These T cell receptor beta chains were read from a single sample in a study of beta chain features in type 1 diabetes. The assay was immunoSEQ multiplex PCR, and TCRdb's table has in-frame clones only and misses some. The repertoire holds 550,000 to 850,000 clones, roughly 13% seen once, with around 0.022% in the top ten. The sequencing input was naive CD4+ T cells from blood. All receptors come from a man between 18 and 29 years old with type 1 diabetes. Each CDR3 is given with its conserved first and last residue. A D gene is named only where the DNA matches it firmly. Only some rows state a clone size, as once, few, many or a class for expanded clones.

TGTGCCAGCAGGGAAATGTTGGGTACGCAGTATTTT	CASREMLGTQYF	TRBV28	TRBJ2-3	NA	few
TGTGCCAGCTCAGTCAGGACTGGCGCTCTGCAAGAGACCCAGTACTTC	CASSVRTGALQETQYF	TRBV18	TRBJ2-5	NA	NA
TGTGCCAGCAGCTCACCGGACAGGGATGGTGAAGCTTTCTTT	CASSSPDRDGEAFF	TRBV7-2	TRBJ1-1	TRBD1	few
TGTGCCAGCAGCGTAGCCCTACTGAGCACCGGGGAGCTGTTTTTT	CASSVALLSTGELFF	TRBV9	TRBJ2-2	NA	NA
TGTGCCAGCAGAAGAGGGACAGGGACCTACGAGCAGTACTTC	CASRRGTGTYEQYF	TRBV6-6	TRBJ2-7	TRBD1	few
TGTGCCAGCAGCTTAGCGGCCATTCCGAACACTGAAGCTTTCTTT	CASSLAAIPNTEAFF	TRBV7-9	TRBJ1-1	NA	NA
TGTGCCAGCAGTGCCACTCGGGGGGGTAATCAGCCCCAGCATTTT	CASSATRGGNQPQHF	TRBV6-1	TRBJ1-5	NA	few
TGTGCCTTAATACCAGGAGTCTACGAGCAGTACTTC	CALIPGVYEQYF	TRBV30	TRBJ2-7	NA	few
TGCAGCGTTGGGGGGGCTCTTGGGTCGGACACCGGGGAGCTGTTTTTT	CSVGGALGSDTGELFF	TRBV29-1	TRBJ2-2	NA	NA
TGTGCCTGGAGCCGGGAGGGGGATCAGCCCCAGCATTTT	CAWSREGDQPQHF	TRBV30	TRBJ1-5	NA	NA
TGCAGTGCTGACAGGGATGGCTACACCTTC	CSADRDGYTF	TRBV20-1	TRBJ1-2	TRBD1	few
TGTGCCAGCAGTGAACCGGGACAGAACTCCTATAATTCACCCCTCCACTTT	CASSEPGQNSYNSPLHF	TRBV6-1	TRBJ1-6	TRBD1	NA
TGTGCCAGCAGGTATAGCCAAGAGACCCAGTACTTC	CASRYSQETQYF	TRBV2	TRBJ2-5	NA	few
TGCGCCAGCAGCGTTAGCGGGGGATCCACAGATACGCAGTATTTT	CASSVSGGSTDTQYF	TRBV5-1	TRBJ2-3	TRBD2	NA
TGTGCCACCAGCAGGGGCCGTCAGCCCCAGCATTTT	CATSRGRQPQHF	TRBV15	TRBJ1-5	NA	NA
TGTGCCAGCAGTGACAGGGCAAGCCACAATGAGCAGTTCTTC	CASSDRASHNEQFF	TRBV25-1	TRBJ2-1	NA	few
TGTGCCTGGTCAGGACAGTACACTGAAGCTTTCTTT	CAWSGQYTEAFF	TRBV30	TRBJ1-1	NA	NA
TGTGCCAGCGACAGTTTAGGGGATAATTCACCCCTCCACTTT	CASDSLGDNSPLHF	TRBV2	TRBJ1-6	NA	NA
TGTGCCACCAGCACCCGGGCAGGGGAGCTGTTTTTT	CATSTRAGELFF	TRBV15	TRBJ2-2	NA	few
TGTGCCATCAGTACAGGGGACACCGGGGAGCTGTTTTTT	CAISTGDTGELFF	TRBV6-5	TRBJ2-2	TRBD1	NA
TGTGCCTGGAGCGCCAATAGCAATCAGCCCCAGCATTTT	CAWSANSNQPQHF	TRBV30	TRBJ1-5	NA	few
TGTGCCAGCAGTTTACAGGCGGGGCTGGGCACTGAAGCTTTCTTT	CASSLQAGLGTEAFF	TRBV27	TRBJ1-1	NA	NA
TGTGCCAGCAGCTTGACAGGAGCACCCGGCGAGCAGTACTTC	CASSLTGAPGEQYF	TRBV5-6	TRBJ2-7	NA	NA
TGTGCCAGCAGCTCAGGAGGCTTACTCAATGAGCAGTTCTTC	CASSSGGLLNEQFF	TRBV7-2	TRBJ2-1	NA	few
TGTGCCAGCAGCTTTGGGATTGGCACAGATACGCAGTATTTT	CASSFGIGTDTQYF	TRBV5-4	TRBJ2-3	NA	NA
TGTGCCAGCAGCTTGGCTCCGGGACAGGGGGCTTTGTGGGAGACCCAGTACTTC	CASSLAPGQGALWETQYF	TRBV5-4	TRBJ2-5	TRBD1	few
TGTGCCAGCAAGACAGGGGTATTGAACACTGAAGCTTTCTTT	CASKTGVLNTEAFF	TRBV28	TRBJ1-1	TRBD1	few
TGTGCCAGCAGTCGGGCTTATAATTCACCCCTCCACTTT	CASSRAYNSPLHF	TRBV27	TRBJ1-6	NA	NA